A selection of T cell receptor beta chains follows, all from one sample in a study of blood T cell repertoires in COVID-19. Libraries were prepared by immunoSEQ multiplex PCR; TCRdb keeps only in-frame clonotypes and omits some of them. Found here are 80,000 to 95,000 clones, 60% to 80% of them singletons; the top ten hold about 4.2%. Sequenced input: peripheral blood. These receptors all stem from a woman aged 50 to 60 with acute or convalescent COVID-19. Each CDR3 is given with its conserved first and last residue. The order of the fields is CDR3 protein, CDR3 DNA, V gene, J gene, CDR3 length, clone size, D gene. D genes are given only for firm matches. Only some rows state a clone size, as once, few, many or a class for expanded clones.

CDR3 protein: CASVGSGTLGGYTF; CDR3 DNA: TGTGCCAGCGTCGGCAGCGGGACCCTGGGGGGCTACACCTTC; V gene: TRBV2; J gene: TRBJ1-2; CDR3 length: 14; clone size: -; D gene: -
CDR3 protein: CASSFLGLAGSSYEQYF; CDR3 DNA: TGTGCCAGCAGTTTCCTCGGACTAGCGGGGAGTTCCTACGAGCAGTACTTC; V gene: TRBV27; J gene: TRBJ2-7; CDR3 length: 17; clone size: -; D gene: TRBD2
CDR3 protein: CASSYQETQYF; CDR3 DNA: TGTGCCAGCAGCTACCAAGAGACCCAGTACTTC; V gene: TRBV2; J gene: TRBJ2-5; CDR3 length: 11; clone size: many; D gene: -
CDR3 protein: CASLQRAGGRYEQYF; CDR3 DNA: TGTGCCAGCCTCCAGAGGGCAGGGGGCAGGTACGAGCAGTACTTC; V gene: TRBV28; J gene: TRBJ2-7; CDR3 length: 15; clone size: -; D gene: TRBD1
CDR3 protein: CASSSGGPGNEQFF; CDR3 DNA: TGTGCCAGCAGCTCGGGGGGGCCGGGTAATGAGCAGTTCTTC; V gene: TRBV5-4; J gene: TRBJ2-1; CDR3 length: 14; clone size: -; D gene: TRBD2
CDR3 protein: CASSASHRGGYTF; CDR3 DNA: TGTGCCAGCAGTGCGTCCCACAGGGGTGGCTACACCTTC; V gene: TRBV25-1; J gene: TRBJ1-2; CDR3 length: 13; clone size: -; D gene: TRBD1
CDR3 protein: CASSSQGDFEAFF; CDR3 DNA: TGTGCCAGCAGCTCACAGGGGGATTTTGAAGCTTTCTTT; V gene: TRBV7-9; J gene: TRBJ1-1; CDR3 length: 13; clone size: -; D gene: TRBD1
CDR3 protein: CASSLGSGGIYEQYF; CDR3 DNA: TGTGCCAGCAGCTTAGGTAGCGGGGGAATCTACGAGCAGTACTTC; V gene: TRBV7-2; J gene: TRBJ2-7; CDR3 length: 15; clone size: -; D gene: TRBD2
CDR3 protein: CASSWSGGTGTEAFF; CDR3 DNA: TGCGCCAGCAGCTGGAGCGGGGGAACGGGTACTGAAGCTTTCTTT; V gene: TRBV5-1; J gene: TRBJ1-1; CDR3 length: 15; clone size: -; D gene: -
CDR3 protein: CASSLSDRGEQYF; CDR3 DNA: TGTGCCAGCAGCTTGTCGGACAGAGGCGAGCAGTACTTC; V gene: TRBV9; J gene: TRBJ2-7; CDR3 length: 13; clone size: -; D gene: -
CDR3 protein: CSARGNFTQYF; CDR3 DNA: TGCAGTGCTAGGGGCAACTTTACGCAGTATTTT; V gene: TRBV20-1; J gene: TRBJ2-3; CDR3 length: 11; clone size: -; D gene: -
CDR3 protein: CASSLIGNSGNTIYF; CDR3 DNA: TGTGCCAGCAGCTTGATCGGTAACTCTGGAAACACCATATATTTT; V gene: TRBV5-5; J gene: TRBJ1-3; CDR3 length: 15; clone size: -; D gene: -
CDR3 protein: CASSQEQGRSYEQYF; CDR3 DNA: TGTGCCAGCAGCCAAGAACAGGGTCGATCCTACGAGCAGTACTTC; V gene: TRBV3-1/TRBV3-2; J gene: TRBJ2-7; CDR3 length: 15; clone size: -; D gene: -
CDR3 protein: CASSQEGGQPQHF; CDR3 DNA: TGCGCCAGCAGCCAAGAAGGGGGTCAGCCCCAGCATTTT; V gene: TRBV4-3; J gene: TRBJ1-5; CDR3 length: 13; clone size: -; D gene: -
CDR3 protein: CARSYMDGMGYTF; CDR3 DNA: TGTGCCAGAAGCTATATGGACGGGATGGGCTACACCTTC; V gene: TRBV5-3; J gene: TRBJ1-2; CDR3 length: 13; clone size: -; D gene: -
CDR3 protein: CAISESAGSRGYTF; CDR3 DNA: TGTGCCATCAGTGAGTCGGCCGGGAGTAGGGGCTACACCTTC; V gene: TRBV10-3; J gene: TRBJ1-2; CDR3 length: 14; clone size: -; D gene: -
CDR3 protein: CASSEGAGGHQTNSGANVLTF; CDR3 DNA: TGTGCCAGCAGCGAAGGGGCGGGGGGCCACCAAACCAACTCTGGGGCCAACGTCCTGACTTTC; V gene: TRBV7-7; J gene: TRBJ2-6; CDR3 length: 21; clone size: -; D gene: TRBD2
CDR3 protein: CASSLGRGREKLFF; CDR3 DNA: TGTGCCAGCAGTTTAGGCAGGGGGAGAGAAAAACTGTTTTTT; V gene: TRBV28; J gene: TRBJ1-4; CDR3 length: 14; clone size: -; D gene: TRBD1
CDR3 protein: CANPPARDYGYTF; CDR3 DNA: TGTGCCAACCCCCCGGCCAGGGACTATGGCTACACCTTC; V gene: TRBV2; J gene: TRBJ1-2; CDR3 length: 13; clone size: -; D gene: -
CDR3 protein: CASSAGTGANEQFF; CDR3 DNA: TGTGCCAGCAGCGCCGGGACAGGGGCCAATGAGCAGTTCTTC; V gene: TRBV11-2; J gene: TRBJ2-1; CDR3 length: 14; clone size: -; D gene: TRBD1
CDR3 protein: CASSDGTRSLRQYF; CDR3 DNA: TGCGCCAGCAGTGATGGGACTCGCTCACTCCGGCAGTACTTC; V gene: TRBV10-2; J gene: TRBJ2-7; CDR3 length: 14; clone size: few; D gene: -
CDR3 protein: CASSQDRTGGWETQYF; CDR3 DNA: TGCGCCAGCAGCCAAGATCGGACAGGGGGCTGGGAGACCCAGTACTTC; V gene: TRBV4-1; J gene: TRBJ2-5; CDR3 length: 16; clone size: -; D gene: TRBD1
CDR3 protein: CAISESQGTVSSEKLFF; CDR3 DNA: TGTGCCATCAGTGAGTCCCAGGGGACGGTTTCTTCGGAAAAACTGTTTTTT; V gene: TRBV10-3; J gene: TRBJ1-4; CDR3 length: 17; clone size: -; D gene: -
CDR3 protein: CASRRQGADYGYTF; CDR3 DNA: TGTGCCAGCAGGAGACAGGGCGCCGACTATGGCTACACCTTC; V gene: TRBV6-6; J gene: TRBJ1-2; CDR3 length: 14; clone size: -; D gene: TRBD1
CDR3 protein: CASSQRQVLTDTQYF; CDR3 DNA: TGCGCCAGCAGCCAAAGACAGGTGCTCACAGATACGCAGTATTTT; V gene: TRBV4-3; J gene: TRBJ2-3; CDR3 length: 15; clone size: -; D gene: -
CDR3 protein: CASSHDFFGGGPRFF; CDR3 DNA: TGCGCCAGCAGCCATGATTTCTTCGGCGGGGGGCCTCGGTTCTTC; V gene: TRBV4-3; J gene: TRBJ2-1; CDR3 length: 15; clone size: once; D gene: TRBD2
CDR3 protein: CASSPRGTDEQYF; CDR3 DNA: TGTGCCAGCAGCCCTCGGGGGACAGACGAGCAGTACTTC; V gene: TRBV27; J gene: TRBJ2-7; CDR3 length: 13; clone size: -; D gene: -
CDR3 protein: CASSLGGVGDYGYTF; CDR3 DNA: TGTGCCAGCAGCTTAGGCGGGGTAGGGGACTATGGCTACACCTTC; V gene: TRBV7-2; J gene: TRBJ1-2; CDR3 length: 15; clone size: -; D gene: -
CDR3 protein: CASSPGQGSFQETQYF; CDR3 DNA: TGTGCCAGCTCACCCGGACAGGGGAGTTTCCAAGAGACCCAGTACTTC; V gene: TRBV18; J gene: TRBJ2-5; CDR3 length: 16; clone size: -; D gene: TRBD1
CDR3 protein: CASSLSGSSYNEQFF; CDR3 DNA: TGTGCCAGCAGCTTAAGCGGGAGCTCCTACAATGAGCAGTTCTTC; V gene: TRBV7-6; J gene: TRBJ2-1; CDR3 length: 15; clone size: -; D gene: TRBD2
CDR3 protein: CASSLDVTGADTQYF; CDR3 DNA: TGCGCCAGCAGCTTGGATGTGACAGGGGCAGATACGCAGTATTTT; V gene: TRBV5-1; J gene: TRBJ2-3; CDR3 length: 15; clone size: -; D gene: TRBD1
CDR3 protein: CASNTPRDRAQNSNQPQHF; CDR3 DNA: TGTGCCAGTAACACCCCCCGGGACAGGGCCCAGAATAGCAATCAGCCCCAGCATTTT; V gene: TRBV19; J gene: TRBJ1-5; CDR3 length: 19; clone size: -; D gene: TRBD1
CDR3 protein: CASSQTGGTGTVENTIYF; CDR3 DNA: TGTGCCAGCAGCCAAACCGGGGGTACCGGGACAGTGGAGAACACCATATATTTT; V gene: TRBV4-2; J gene: TRBJ1-3; CDR3 length: 18; clone size: -; D gene: TRBD1
CDR3 protein: CASKEVQPQHF; CDR3 DNA: TGTGCCAGCAAGGAGGTTCAGCCCCAGCATTTT; V gene: TRBV6-5; J gene: TRBJ1-5; CDR3 length: 11; clone size: -; D gene: -
CDR3 protein: CASRQTSTKTQYF; CDR3 DNA: TGTGCCAGCAGACAGACTAGCACGAAGACCCAGTACTTC; V gene: TRBV12-3/TRBV12-4; J gene: TRBJ2-5; CDR3 length: 13; clone size: -; D gene: TRBD2
CDR3 protein: CASSTGSRQPQHF; CDR3 DNA: TGTGCCAGCAGTACAGGGTCGCGGCAGCCCCAGCATTTT; V gene: TRBV7-9; J gene: TRBJ1-5; CDR3 length: 13; clone size: -; D gene: -
CDR3 protein: CAVLLGRSMGYTF; CDR3 DNA: TGTGCCGTCCTCCTGGGCAGATCTATGGGCTACACCTTC; V gene: TRBV28; J gene: TRBJ1-2; CDR3 length: 13; clone size: -; D gene: -